This passage covers 29 T cell receptor beta chains from one sample sequenced in a study of cytomegalovirus exposure and HLA in healthy donors. Use of 60 Vbeta and 13 Jbeta primers characterized the PCR. Here immunoSEQ multiplex PCR was the method, and the copy in TCRdb shows in-frame clones only, minus some. Here the sample table reports around 77,000 clones. The sequenced sample was PBMCs. Every receptor here comes from a man aged 45-65 years in good health and CMV-seropositive.

The rearrangement links TRBV4-2 to TRBJ2-1, with a weak D call TRBD2 (5 bases). Germline V gene data show CDR1 as LGHNA and CDR2 as YNFKEQ. Trimming took off 0 bases at V and 0 bases at J, with 12 bases between the two ends. The CDR3 runs to 17 residues. The CDR3 sequence is CASSQERESHSYNEQFF. DNA for the CDR3: TGTGCCAGCAGCCAAGAAAGGGAGTCCCACTCCTACAATGAGCAGTTCTTC.

The chain recombines TRBV6-1 with TRBJ1-5; D gene ambiguous. The CDR3 totals 13 residues. Germline V gene lookup returns CDR1 MNHNS and CDR2 SASEGT. Trimming stripped 6 bases from V and 4 bases from J, with 10 bases between. DNA of the CDR3: TGTGCCAGCAGGGAGATTCGGAATCAGCCCCAGCATTTT. It yields the protein CASREIRNQPQHF.

The chain joins TRBV18 to TRBJ2-1; D is unclear. In germline, CDR1 is KGHSH, CDR2 LQKENI. The CDR3 is 12 amino acids. The V and J ends lost 5 bases and 6 bases respectively, with 8 bases between them. CDR3 region: CASSTDGNEQFF. For the CDR3, the DNA is TGTGCCAGCTCAACAGACGGCAATGAGCAGTTCTTC.

The gene calls are TRBV6-5 and TRBJ2-3; 7 positions match TRBD2. Per the germline V gene, CDR1 is MNHEY and CDR2 is SVGAGI. The CDR3 length is 13 residues. The junction had 2 bases not matched to a gene; V was cut back by 4 bases and J by 4 bases. DNA of the CDR3: TGTGCCAGCAGTTCGGGAGGTTCAGATACGCAGTATTTT. Amino acids: CASSSGGSDTQYF.

The J gene is TRBJ2-2, the V gene TRBV10-3, with TRBD1 matching over 7 bases. After removal of 2 bases from V and 5 bases from J, the junction contained 8 bases not matched to a gene. The germline V gene encodes CDR1 ENHRY and CDR2 SYGVKD. This CDR3 is built from 16 residues. This chain's CDR3 is CAISEVKGAWTGELFF. CDR3 coding DNA: TGTGCCATCAGTGAGGTGAAGGGGGCATGGACCGGGGAGCTGTTTTTT.

The chain is built from TRBV28 and TRBJ2-7, with D perhaps matching TRBD2 (6 bases). Germline V gene sequence: CDR1 MDHEN, CDR2 SYDVKM. Trimming stripped 6 bases from V and 0 bases from J, with 18 bases between. This CDR3 is built from 16 residues. CDR3: CASSRDSGTYSYEQYF. In DNA form, the CDR3 reads TGTGCCAGCAGCCGGGATTCCGGGACTTACTCCTACGAGCAGTACTTC.

The chain has TRBV7-8 and TRBJ2-7; tentatively, D is TRBD1 (7 bases). V lost 6 bases to trimming and J lost 6 bases, with 15 bases between them. This CDR3 has 13 amino acids. Germline assignment: CDR1 SGHVS and CDR2 FQNEAQ. The CDR3 loop reads CASRRGQGGEQYF. CDR3 DNA sequence: TGTGCCAGCAGAAGGGGGCAGGGAGGCGAGCAGTACTTC.

The chain recombines TRBV6-5 with TRBJ2-7; 7 bases fit TRBD2. The CDR3 sequence is 15 residues long. Germline V CDR1 and CDR2: MNHEY, SVGAGI. V shed 4 bases, J shed 5 bases, and the junction held 11 bases outside the gene matches. CDR3 sequence reads: CASSSLSGTSDEQYF. CDR3 DNA: TGTGCCAGCAGTTCTCTCTCCGGAACTAGCGACGAGCAGTACTTC.

This chain joins TRBV5-1 and TRBJ2-3, with 8 bases lining up with TRBD2. CDR3 size: 16 residues. The germline CDR1 and CDR2 sequences are SGHRS and YFSETQ. With 6 bases clipped from V and 2 bases from J, the junction kept 11 bases outside the gene matches. The DNA of the CDR3 is TGCGCCAGCAATGTGGCGGGGGGAATTTCCACAGATACGCAGTATTTT. The encoded protein is CASNVAGGISTDTQYF.

The V and J genes are TRBV14 and TRBJ2-3; 7 bases are a match to TRBD2. With 6 bases clipped from V and 0 bases from J, the junction kept 6 bases outside the gene matches. Germline V gene data show CDR1 as SGHDN and CDR2 as FVKESK. The CDR3 sequence is 15 residues long. The CDR3 DNA sequence: TGTGCCAGCAGGACTAGCATCGGGAGCACAGATACGCAGTATTTT. It specifies CASRTSIGSTDTQYF.

The chain combines TRBV15 with TRBJ2-3; 7 bases are shared with TRBD2. Germline loops: CDR1 LNHNV, CDR2 YYDKDF (reference sequence). The CDR3 has 15 amino acids. The V gene end was trimmed by 1 base and the J gene end by 6 bases; junction bases not matched to a gene: 7. The CDR3 loop reads CATSRVWTSRDTQYF. The CDR3 DNA sequence: TGTGCCACCAGCAGAGTCTGGACTAGTAGGGATACGCAGTATTTT.

The J gene is TRBJ1-2, the V gene TRBV11-2, with no clear D. CDR3 size: 12 residues. CDR1 and CDR2 (germline): SGHAT, FQNNGV. V was trimmed by 8 bases and J by 7 bases, leaving 14 bases between them. Written as DNA, the CDR3 is TGTGCCAGCCTTGGAGGGATTCTTGGCTACACCTTC. Residues: CASLGGILGYTF.

The V gene is TRBV9, the J gene TRBJ1-2; the match to TRBD1 covers 8 bases. Germline V gene sequence: CDR1 SGDLS, CDR2 YYNGEE. The CDR3 covers 13 residues. Germline trimming cut 1 base from V and 8 bases from J; bases unmatched to any gene: 4. This CDR3 is CASSVSRDRGYTF. CDR3 nucleotide sequence: TGTGCCAGCAGCGTATCCCGGGACAGGGGCTACACCTTC. Supplemented by reference TRBV9 and TRBJ1-2, the full variable domain reads DSGVTQTPKHLITATGQRVTLRCSPRSGDLSVYWYQQSLDQGLQFLIQYYNGEERAKGNILERFSAQQFPDLHSELNLSSLELGDSALYFCASSVSRDRGYTFGSGTRLTVV.

The chain employs TRBV7-3 and TRBJ2-1, with D possibly matching TRBD2 (6 bases). CDR3 size: 16 residues. Germline V gene sequence: CDR1 SGHTA, CDR2 FQGTGA. V was shortened by 5 bases and J by 0 bases, with 14 bases between the two germline ends. CDR3 DNA: TGTGCCAGCAGCGTCACGGGGGTAAGCTCCTACAATGAGCAGTTCTTC. Translation: CASSVTGVSSYNEQFF.

The chain joins TRBV5-6 to TRBJ1-4; a possible D gene is TRBD1 (5 bases). Germline lookup yields CDR1 SGHDT and CDR2 YYEEEE. V was shortened by 2 bases and J by 0 bases, with 17 bases between the two germline ends. The length of the CDR3 is 18 residues. CDR3 bases: TGTGCCAGCAGCTTAAAGACAGAGTGGAGCTCAACTAATGAAAAACTGTTTTTT. Translating gives CASSLKTEWSSTNEKLFF.

The chain employs TRBV5-1 and TRBJ1-2, with D tentatively TRBD1 (6 bases). V shed 2 bases and J shed 4 bases, with 9 bases lying between them. This CDR3 has 13 residues. The germline V gene encodes CDR1 SGHRS and CDR2 YFSETQ. The chain's CDR3 is CASSFDRFYGYTF. The CDR3 DNA reads as TGCGCCAGCAGCTTCGACAGGTTCTATGGCTACACCTTC.

This chain uses TRBV10-3 with TRBJ2-5; D is perhaps TRBD1 (5 bases). The CDR3 consists of 15 residues. Trimming took off 2 bases at V and 2 bases at J, with 12 bases between the two ends. Germline-derived CDR1 and CDR2 are ENHRY and SYGVKD. The CDR3 nucleotides read TGTGCCATCAGTGAGCCGCATGCAGGGCAAGAGACCCAGTACTTC. It specifies CAISEPHAGQETQYF.

The chain is built from TRBV10-2 and TRBJ2-1; 12 nucleotides match TRBD2. The CDR3 spans 15 residues. Germline trimming cut 4 bases from V and 6 bases from J; bases unmatched to any gene: 4. CDR1 WSHSY and CDR2 SAAADI come from the germline V gene. The CDR3 loop is CASSATSGGFNEQFF. The DNA of the CDR3 is TGCGCCAGCAGTGCAACTAGCGGGGGGTTCAATGAGCAGTTCTTC.

The V and J genes are TRBV5-1 and TRBJ2-1; 8 nucleotides match TRBD1. There are 16 residues in the CDR3. J was trimmed by 8 bases and V by 0 bases; bases with no gene match: 10. Germline V gives CDR1 SGHRS, CDR2 YFSETQ. CDR3 residues: CASSLASGGLSHEQFF. CDR3 in DNA: TGCGCCAGCAGCTTGGCCTCAGGGGGCCTTAGCCATGAGCAGTTCTTC.

This chain connects TRBV10-3 to TRBJ2-7; 11 bases align to TRBD2. The V and J ends lost 10 bases and 4 bases, in that order; junction bases with no gene match: 15. This CDR3 spans 16 amino acids. Germline V gives CDR1 ENHRY, CDR2 SYGVKD. CDR3 sequence (DNA): TGTGCCACCGCGACGAACCCGGGACTAGCGGATTACGAGCAGTACGTC. This codes for CATATNPGLADYEQYV.

The chain has TRBV7-2 and TRBJ1-2; 9 nucleotides align to TRBD1. Trimming cost V 5 bases and J 8 bases; bases outside gene matches: 6. Germline V gives CDR1 SGHTA, CDR2 FQGNSA. The CDR3 has 13 amino acids. This chain's CDR3 is CASSVGQGNGYTF. The CDR3 nucleotides read TGTGCCAGCAGCGTGGGACAGGGTAACGGCTACACCTTC.

J is TRBJ2-2 and V is TRBV19; D call uncertain. CDR3 length: 15 amino acids. V lost 1 base to trimming and J lost 4 bases, with 10 bases between them. Germline V gives CDR1 LNHDA, CDR2 SQIVND (reference sequence). The CDR3: CASSIAPPSTGELFF. The CDR3 bases are TGTGCCAGTAGTATAGCCCCCCCTAGCACCGGGGAGCTGTTTTTT.

The genes are TRBV9 and TRBJ2-3, with TRBD2 matching over 8 bases. Trimming cost V 4 bases and J 4 bases; bases outside gene matches: 8. Germline-derived CDR1 and CDR2 are SGDLS and YYNGEE. The CDR3 runs 15 residues. The CDR3 loop is CASSPQAGESDTQYF. The CDR3, as DNA: TGTGCCAGCAGCCCCCAAGCGGGAGAGTCAGATACGCAGTATTTT. The entire variable domain, with the rest obtained from reference TRBV9 and TRBJ2-3, is as follows: DSGVTQTPKHLITATGQRVTLRCSPRSGDLSVYWYQQSLDQGLQFLIQYYNGEERAKGNILERFSAQQFPDLHSELNLSSLELGDSALYFCASSPQAGESDTQYFGPGTRLTVL.

The rearrangement links TRBV28 to TRBJ1-2; no definite D call. The CDR3 extends over 11 amino acids. V was shortened by 8 bases and J by 2 bases, with 6 bases between the two germline ends. Germline loops: CDR1 MDHEN, CDR2 SYDVKM. This chain's CDR3 is CASRENYGYTF. In DNA form, the CDR3 reads TGTGCCAGCCGGGAGAACTATGGCTACACCTTC.

The chain links TRBV30 to TRBJ1-6; 7 nucleotides match TRBD1. The CDR3 is 18 amino acids. Germline values: CDR1 GTSNPN, CDR2 SVGIG (reference sequence). V shed 1 base, J shed 0 bases, and the junction held 9 bases outside the gene matches. CDR3 in amino acids: CAWSALRTGVSYNSPLHF. Written as DNA, the CDR3 is TGTGCCTGGAGTGCCCTAAGGACAGGAGTCTCCTATAATTCACCCCTCCACTTT.

The chain combines TRBV13 with TRBJ1-2, with 11 bases aligning to TRBD1. Trimming cost V 5 bases and J 1 base; bases outside gene matches: 6. The CDR3 covers 16 residues. Germline CDR1 is PRHDT and CDR2 is FYEKMQ (reference sequence). CDR3 residues: CASSTWTGGGNYGYTF. The CDR3 DNA reads TGTGCCAGCAGCACCTGGACAGGGGGCGGTAACTATGGCTACACCTTC.

The CDR3 sequence: CASSTDFPMNTEAFF. The CDR3 DNA sequence: TGTGCCAGTAGTACCGACTTTCCGATGAACACTGAAGCTTTCTTT. The chain carries TRBV19 and TRBJ1-1; the D is unclear. CDR1 LNHDA and CDR2 SQIVND come from the germline V gene (reference sequence). V lost 4 bases to trimming and J lost 0 bases, with 12 bases between them. The CDR3 runs 15 residues.

The chain joins TRBV9 to TRBJ2-1; 10 bases line up with TRBD2. J gave up 3 bases and V 4 bases, and 7 bases lay outside the gene matches. Per the germline V gene, CDR1 is SGDLS and CDR2 is YYNGEE. The CDR3 is made up of 16 amino acids. The DNA of the CDR3 is TGTGCCAGCAGCACACGGACTAGCGGTAGCTACAATGAGCAGTTCTTC. Amino acid sequence: CASSTRTSGSYNEQFF.

This chain joins TRBV9 and TRBJ2-5; D may be TRBD1 (6 bases). This CDR3 is 14 amino acids long. CDR1 and CDR2 (germline): SGDLS, YYNGEE. The V end was cut by 3 bases, the J end by 5 bases, with 14 bases between. CDR3 in amino acids: CASSDSGELETQYF. The DNA of the CDR3 is TGTGCCAGCAGCGACTCAGGGGAGCTGGAGACCCAGTACTTC.